These 16 T cell receptor beta chains share one sample of origin, sequenced in a study of OX40 agonist ivuxolimab in advanced cancers. Measured with immunoSEQ multiplex PCR; TCRdb has only the in-frame clones, and not every one. The sample carries some 60,000 clones, more than 70% recorded once. Material: CD4+ or CD8+ T cells sorted from blood, obtained in a trial of the OX40 agonist ivuxolimab. Receptor source: an adult with an advanced solid tumor such as melanoma, head and neck, liver or kidney cancer.

The CDR3 DNA reads TGTGCCAGCAGCCGATTCGGGACAGCCTTAGCAGGGGTTTCAAACATTCAGTACTTC. Protein: CASSRFGTALAGVSNIQYF. The rearrangement uses TRBV7-9 and TRBJ2-4; 7 positions match TRBD1. The germline gives CDR1 SEHNR, CDR2 FQNEAQ (reference sequence). V gave up 5 bases and J gave up 6 bases; unmatched junction bases: 22. This CDR3 comprises 19 residues. The entire variable domain, with the rest obtained from reference TRBV7-9 and TRBJ2-4, is as follows: DTGVSQNPRHKITKRGQNVTFRCDPISEHNRLYWYRQTLGQGPEFLTYFQNEAQLEKSRLLSDRFSAERPKGSFSTLEIQRTEQGDSAMYLCASSRFGTALAGVSNIQYFGAGTRLSVL.

The CDR3 is CAAGTWGETQYF. The CDR3 bases are TGTGCCGCCGGTACTTGGGGAGAGACCCAGTACTTC. V gene TRBV15 combines with J gene TRBJ2-5; D unresolved. Germline CDR1 is LNHNV and CDR2 is YYDKDF (reference sequence). This CDR3 comprises 12 residues. V lost 11 bases, J lost 4 bases, and 14 bases lay in between.

V is TRBV4-2 and J is TRBJ2-7; 7 bases align to TRBD1. Germline CDR1 reads LGHNA; CDR2 reads YNFKEQ. J was trimmed by 3 bases and V by 1 base; bases with no gene match: 9. The CDR3 loop spans 16 amino acids. The CDR3 reads CASSQGQGRPNYEQYF. The DNA of the CDR3 is TGTGCCAGCAGCCAAGGACAGGGCCGACCCAACTACGAGCAGTACTTC.

This clone was seen a single time. The gene calls are TRBV28 and TRBJ1-1; D call uncertain. The CDR3 has 14 amino acids. V shed 1 base and J shed 0 bases, with 6 bases lying between them. The germline CDR1 and CDR2 sequences are MDHEN and SYDVKM. Here the CDR3 DNA reads TGTGCCAGCAGTTTATTTGGATTGAACACTGAAGCTTTCTTT. Its protein product is CASSLFGLNTEAFF. The entire variable domain, with the rest obtained from reference TRBV28 and TRBJ1-1, is as follows: DVKVTQSSRYLVKRTGEKVFLECVQDMDHENMFWYRQDPGLGLRLIYFSYDVKMKEKGDIPEGYSVSREKKERFSLILESASTNQTSMYLCASSLFGLNTEAFFGQGTRLTVV.

The chain employs TRBV5-5 and TRBJ2-7; D assignment may be TRBD1 or TRBD2 (6 bases each). V lost 2 bases to trimming and J lost 5 bases, with 11 bases between them. Germline-derived CDR1 and CDR2 are SGHKS and YYEKEE (reference sequence). The length of the CDR3 is 13 residues. The CDR3 DNA reads TGTGCCAGCAGCTTATCGGGGGCCCACGAGCAGTACTTC. It codes for CASSLSGAHEQYF.

This chain connects TRBV11-3 to TRBJ2-1; D might be TRBD2 (5 bases). CDR3 length: 13 residues. In germline, CDR1 is SGHNT, CDR2 YENEEA. Trimming pared 5 bases from V and 3 bases from J, leaving 8 bases between. This CDR3 is CASSQRGYNEQFF. CDR3 nucleotides: TGTGCCAGCAGCCAACGGGGCTACAATGAGCAGTTCTTC.

The chain has TRBV5-6 and TRBJ2-5; 10 bases agree with TRBD2. This CDR3 contains 14 residues. Germline V CDR1 and CDR2: SGHDT, YYEEEE. V was clipped by 4 bases and J by 7 bases; unmatched bases: 7. The CDR3 region is CASSLPSGGSTQYF. The CDR3, as DNA: TGTGCCAGCAGCCTACCTAGCGGGGGCTCGACCCAGTACTTC.

This clone appeared a single time. This chain uses TRBV5-1 with TRBJ2-1, with D possibly matching TRBD1 (5 bases). This CDR3 has 12 residues. Germline lookup yields CDR1 SGHRS and CDR2 YFSETQ. V lost 1 base and J 8 bases, leaving 7 bases between the germline ends. CDR3 region: CASSLIGDEQFF. The CDR3 region has the DNA TGCGCCAGCAGCTTGATAGGGGATGAGCAGTTCTTC.

V and J are TRBV7-9 and TRBJ1-1; D is perhaps TRBD1 (5 bases). Germline V gene sequence: CDR1 SEHNR, CDR2 FQNEAQ (reference sequence). The CDR3 has 11 amino acids. Deletions cut 11 bases from V and 7 bases from J, with 14 bases between. CDR3 nucleotide sequence: TGTGCCGGGAGTTTAGACAGTGAAGCTTTCTTT. This translates into CAGSLDSEAFF. The full variable domain, with the rest looked up from reference TRBV7-9 and TRBJ1-1, is DTGVSQNPRHKITKRGQNVTFRCDPISEHNRLYWYRQTLGQGPEFLTYFQNEAQLEKSRLLSDRFSAERPKGSFSTLEIQRTEQGDSAMYLCAGSLDSEAFFGQGTRLTVV.

The gene calls are TRBV20-1 and TRBJ2-1; D gene unclear. Trimming took off 7 bases at V and 7 bases at J, with 8 bases between the two ends. Looked up from germline, CDR1 is DFQATT and CDR2 is SNEGSKA (reference sequence). The CDR3 sequence is 10 residues long. In DNA, the CDR3 is TGCAGTGGTAAGGGAAATGAGCAGTTCTTC. Translation gives CSGKGNEQFF.

This chain connects TRBV28 to TRBJ1-5; 12 nucleotides match TRBD1. The V and J ends lost 8 bases and 7 bases, in that order; junction bases with no gene match: 9. Germline V gives CDR1 MDHEN, CDR2 SYDVKM. The CDR3 contains 15 residues. CDR3 DNA sequence: TGTGCCAGCCGACCCGGGACAGGGGGCACCCAGCCCCAGCATTTT. It codes for CASRPGTGGTQPQHF.

This chain uses TRBV6-6 with TRBJ1-2, with D possibly being TRBD1 (6 bases). The CDR3 consists of 15 residues. V lost 4 bases, J lost 4 bases, and 16 bases lay in between. Germline values: CDR1 MNHNY, CDR2 SVGAGI (reference sequence). This CDR3 reads CASSSLIQGSYGYTF. The CDR3 DNA reads TGTGCCAGCAGTTCCCTCATACAGGGCTCCTATGGCTACACCTTC.

Concerning this clone: Mismatch with germline at one junction end may stem from a read error. Other DNA sequences in the sample encode the same CDR3. The chain has TRBV27 and TRBJ1-2, with D perhaps TRBD1 (5 bases). Germline V CDR1 and CDR2: MNHEY, SMNVEV (reference sequence). The CDR3 runs 11 residues. CDR3 coding DNA: TGCGCCAGCCGCCCGGACAATGGCTACACCTTC. This translates into CASRPDNGYTF.

This rearrangement joins TRBV19 to TRBJ1-5; TRBD1 might be the D (5 bases). V lost 2 bases to trimming and J lost 1 base, with 18 bases between them. Germline V gene lookup returns CDR1 LNHDA and CDR2 SQIVND (reference sequence). The CDR3 consists of 18 residues. CDR3 region: CASSIIAGGEWSNQPQHF. The CDR3 coding sequence is TGTGCCAGTAGTATAATAGCCGGGGGAGAATGGAGCAATCAGCCCCAGCATTTT.

The chain is built from TRBV5-1 and TRBJ1-4; D gene unclear. V lost 4 bases and J lost 5, with 9 bases in between. The germline V gene has CDR1 SGHRS and CDR2 YFSETQ. This CDR3 comprises 13 residues. The CDR3 DNA reads as TGCGCCAGCAGCAACTTATTCAATGAAAAACTGTTTTTT. Translated, it gives CASSNLFNEKLFF. Combining the CDR3 with reference TRBV5-1 and TRBJ1-4 gives the whole variable domain KAGVTQTPRYLIKTRGQQVTLSCSPISGHRSVSWYQQTPGQGLQFLFEYFSETQRNKGNFPGRFSGRQFSNSRSEMNVSTLELGDSALYLCASSNLFNEKLFFGSGTQLSVL.

This clone turned up a few times. V usage is TRBV9 and J usage is TRBJ1-1; D unresolved. CDR3 length equals 13 residues. CDR1 and CDR2 (germline): SGDLS, YYNGEE. The ends were cut back, 0 bases at V and 3 bases at J, with 6 bases in the middle. The chain's CDR3 is CASSVEIDTEAFF. The CDR3 nucleotides read TGTGCCAGCAGCGTAGAGATCGACACTGAAGCTTTCTTT.